This T cell receptor beta chain comes out of a study of blood T cell repertoires in COVID-19 (dated by TCRdb to the early 2020s). At the level of the whole study: The collaborator samples originated in the United States, Italy and Spain and spanned the acute and convalescent phases of COVID-19. The prospective study material was composed of cDNA or gDNA derived from T cells, B-cell-depleted T cells, or PBMCs. The dataset comprised deeply sampled blood TCRbeta repertoires from subjects exposed to, actively infected with, or recovered from COVID-19. A freely available public database, intended as a resource for researchers studying the immune response to SARS-CoV-2, is where the repertoires were released. Samples were obtained from the ongoing ImmuneRACE study (first 160 participants) and from over 1,000 subjects provided by 6 global collaborators. Nearly every sample came with metadata listing a de-identified subject ID, COVID-19 status, age in years and sex. Where available, HLA class I and class II types were taken from metadata supplied by the sample provider and were not determined by assay-based typing.

One collaborating source in Seattle enrolled patients during active infection and followed them longitudinally through the course of disease. Collaborating institutions collected whole blood in K2EDTA tubes following their own protocols. For TCRbeta analysis, collaborator samples were shipped as frozen whole blood, as isolated PBMCs, or as DNA extracted from either sample type. TCRbeta CDR3 regions were amplified from genomic DNA by means of the immunoSEQ Assay, a bias-controlled multiplex PCR. The study's own analysis went as follows. Nucleated cell counts per sample were estimated from amplification of reference gene primers within the assay. To quantify the absolute abundance of each unique TCRbeta CDR3 rearrangement, sequence reads were collapsed and filtered. Productive Simpson clonality was computed per sample as the square root of Simpson's diversity index over productive rearrangements. TCRdb took this table from immuneACCESS and kept in-frame rearrangements with V and J called. Such tables lack part of the clones; where checked against another copy, unresolved V genes explain under half of the gap, and the rest is unexplained. V and J calls plus clone size are reproduced from that table; the DNA served to infer D and trimming. The sample table records 170,000 or so clones; about 86% of these occur just once. The ten largest account for 9.5% to 15% of the sample.

Here is what the overall study found, with its caveats: Clinical and demographic metadata were provided uncurated, with the amount varying by source and participant.

Remarks on this clone: Its binding antigen is unknown. Per-base quality was not reported, and no clone a single base away is much larger than it.

Germline trimming amounts to 4 bases on V and 5 bases on J, with 8 as the count of junction bases outside the gene matches. The germline V gene specifies SGHTS as CDR1 and YDEGEE as CDR2. Measured from the cysteine to the phenylalanine, the CDR3 is 15 residues long. Only the CDR3 region is kept as DNA, spanning 45 bases read in frame from base 1. The chain employs TRBV5-8 and TRBJ2-1; TRBD2 fits 8 bases in the junction. The sample comprised peripheral blood. The TCR comes from an older woman with COVID-19, enrolled during active disease. The sequence in DNA is TGTGCCAGCAGCCCCCGGCTAGCGGGCCACAATGAGCAGTTCTTC. Its protein reads: CASSPRLAGHNEQFF.